The clone carrying this T cell receptor (beta chain) has a count of ten or more. The target antigen is unknown. Making the bulk TCR libraries relied on previously described methods and listed TCR primers. Via MiXCR, TCRdb re-called the PCR reads, giving one row per CDR3 protein. The table has some 650,000 distinct CDR3 sequences, 15% to 20% seen once. Germline loops: CDR1 LNHDA, CDR2 SQIVND (reference sequence). This CDR3 has 16 amino acids. Trimming removed 3 bases from V and 5 bases from J; junction bases left unmatched: 10. This specimen comes from a study of molecular identifiers for immune sequencing clone quantification. Study background: In the replicates, RNA derived from about 19,000 or 110,000 naive CD8 cells was divided into five parts, and four were sequenced. General study points: For effector cells, clones above 20 RNA copies held over 97% of molecules; for naive cells, under 1%.

What was sequenced was naive CD8+ T cells from blood, with Jurkat cell RNA spiked in. Subset indicated: FACS-sorted CD8+CD4-CCR7+CD45RA+ naive T cells. This receptor was taken from a human donor in good health. Some libraries in this study had Jurkat cell RNA spiked in. The chain uses TRBV19 and TRBJ1-2; TRBD1 agrees at 9 bases. The CDR3: CASSITGGAAIYGYTF. The DNA for the CDR3 is TGTGCCAGTAGTATCACAGGGGGCGCAGCTATATATGGCTACACCTTC.